Listed below are T cell receptor beta chains from one sample, sequenced in a study of molecular identifiers for immune sequencing clone quantification. TCRdb redid the calling of the PCR reads with MiXCR, one entry per CDR3 protein. Of about 630,000 distinct CDR3 sequences listed, 25% were seen once; the top ten hold 0.7% to 0.95%. The specimen was naive CD8+ T cells from blood, with Jurkat cell RNA spiked in. The origin of the receptors is a human donor in good health. Some libraries in this study had Jurkat cell RNA spiked in. Both conserved end residues are part of each CDR3.

TRBV28,CASSLYHMNTEAFF
TRBV28,CASTTGGRSDTQYF
TRBV7-6,CASSRTDGSNQPQHF
TRBV11-2,CASSRWGGTEAFF
TRBV20-1,CSARLSSDPYEQYF
TRBV7-9,CASSSTSGGPQETQYF
TRBV4-3,CASSQDLGGFYEQYF
TRBV6-2/TRBV6-3,CASSYGSSNQPQHF
TRBV27,CASSTGGLNEQYF
TRBV2,CASSARDSLIPSNQPQHF
TRBV4-1,CASSQTVVYGYTF
TRBV4-3,CASSPWQGPYEQYF
TRBV13,CASSPGTGGAEDYEQYF
TRBV5-8,CASSWEQKGTEAFF
TRBV29-1,CSVRGKVGQKSTDTQYF
TRBV12-3/TRBV12-4,CACQGGWNEQFF
TRBV4-3,CASSYISYREGDYGYTF
TRBV30,CAWSGQEHRETQYF
TRBV5-5,CASSLGLAGGDEQYF
TRBV27,CASSLTGTGSLEQYF
TRBV25-1,CASSDMGDLLFEQYF
TRBV20-1,CSASGTLGTDTQYF
TRBV29-1,CSVEKEGASTDTQYF
TRBV4-3,CASSQDWGGLGREQYF
TRBV20-1,CSARRDSVNIYGYTF
TRBV24-1,CATSDPGQSDERYF
TRBV5-8,CASSPVGGPTTEAFF
TRBV4-1,CASSQEGLGHIYEQYF
TRBV5-4,CASSLMGQGDYEQYF
TRBV6-1,CASSDSPLAGGATDTQYF
TRBV7-9,CASRLAGPGLAPPYF